This T cell receptor beta chain was sequenced in a study of cytomegalovirus exposure and HLA in healthy donors. General observations from the study: Listed as cytomegalovirus-associated were 164 TCR beta chains. The classifier reportedly diagnosed cytomegalovirus status with high sensitivity and specificity.

Measured with immunoSEQ multiplex PCR; TCRdb has only the in-frame clones, and not every one. Among about 110,000 clones listed, about 92% were seen once. The germline V gene encodes CDR1 SGHTA and CDR2 FQGNSA. This CDR3 region has 17 residues. Losses at the gene ends were 3 bases for V and 5 bases for J; bases not matched to a gene: 13. A note on this clone: Antigen specificity is unknown.

The rearrangement uses TRBV7-2 and TRBJ2-5; 9 nucleotides align to TRBD1. The TCR was taken from a woman aged 18-29 years in good health and CMV-seronegative. The source material was PBMCs. CDR3 region: CASSFGGRTGARETQYF. CDR3 nucleotides: TGTGCCAGCAGCTTTGGGGGGCGGACAGGGGCCAGGGAGACCCAGTACTTC.